Included here is one T cell receptor beta chain sequence, with context. Its antigen remains unknown. Primers used in a second PCR of about 6 to 11 cycles were a sample-barcoded 5' primer and a J-beta primer mix. Each of the cDNA molecules was tagged by a template-switch adaptor with 12 random nucleotides. A single record per CDR3 protein comes from TCRdb applying MiXCR to the 5' RACE reads. The sample comprises around 320,000 distinct CDR3 sequences, 25% to 30% of which are singletons, and 29% rests with the top ten. The CDR3 has 15 amino acids. The study isolated at least 7 million PBMCs from each sample. Per sample, at least 5.5 micrograms of total RNA were extracted. This entry is derived from a study of blood T cells in healthy people across ages. Study observations and caveats: The long-lived group displayed more naive CD4+ cells, plus higher diversity, than the aged donors did.

This chain joins TRBV21-1 and TRBJ2-1; the D call of TRBD1 is as the table states it, not checked on the DNA. TRBV21-1 is given as a pseudogene. This sequence originates from a woman in her sixties or seventies in good health. The sequencing input was blood. Here the CDR3 reads CASSRGQGASNEQFF. CDR3 sequence (DNA): TGTGCCAGCAGCAGAGGGCAGGGGGCTTCTAATGAGCAGTTCTTC.